These T cell receptor beta chains were read from a single sample in a study of blood T cells in healthy people across ages. TCRdb itself ran the 5' RACE reads through MiXCR, one entry per CDR3 protein. The table has about 640,000 distinct CDR3 sequences, approximately 50% seen once; the top ten hold 30% to 45%. The sequencing sample was made of blood. Receptors were obtained from a man aged 55 to 70 in good health. Both conserved end residues are part of each CDR3. The order of the fields is V gene, clone size, D gene, J gene, CDR3 protein, CDR3 DNA. The D gene is left open where the match is weak. Expanded clones are given a class, and other clones once, few, many or no size at all.

TRBV3-1	few	TRBD2	TRBJ2-1	CASSSSGGTHNEQFF	TGTGCCAGCAGCTCTAGCGGGGGGACCCACAATGAGCAGTTCTTC
TRBV20-1	NA	TRBD1	TRBJ1-2	CSARGTGGNYGYTF	TGCAGTGCTAGAGGGACAGGGGGGAACTATGGCTACACCTTC
TRBV15	few	TRBD2	TRBJ2-5	CATSRDLAGGSETQYF	TGTGCCACCAGCAGGGATCTAGCGGGGGGGAGTGAGACCCAGTACTTC
TRBV10-3	NA	NA	TRBJ2-2	CAISEVLGGELFF	TGTGCCATCAGTGAAGTCCTTGGCGGGGAGCTGTTTTTT
TRBV6-6	NA	NA	TRBJ2-5	CASRELVGRETQYF	TGTGCCAGCAGGGAACTAGTGGGGAGAGAGACCCAGTACTTC
TRBV10-3	NA	TRBD2	TRBJ2-5	CAISQLAGAQETQYF	TGTGCCATCAGCCAACTAGCGGGGGCCCAAGAGACCCAGTACTTC
TRBV5-6	NA	NA	TRBJ2-1	CASSGVTRRGHQFF	TGTGCCAGCAGCGGGGTGACGAGGAGGGGACACCAGTTCTTC
TRBV4-1	NA	TRBD2	TRBJ2-2	CASSHPGLAGPSRGSGELFF	TGCGCCAGCAGCCACCCGGGACTAGCGGGGCCATCCAGAGGTTCCGGGGAGCTGTTTTTT
TRBV10-3	NA	TRBD1	TRBJ2-1	CAIRRTGGNNEQFF	TGTGCCATCAGAAGGACAGGGGGAAACAATGAGCAGTTCTTC
TRBV6-2/TRBV6-3	NA	NA	TRBJ2-6	CASTVAGANVLTF	TGTGCCAGCACCGTTGCTGGGGCCAACGTCCTGACTTTC
TRBV20-1	NA	NA	TRBJ2-5	CSARPPGSQETQYF	TGCAGTGCTAGACCCCCTGGGAGTCAAGAGACCCAGTACTTC
TRBV7-9	NA	NA	TRBJ2-5	CASSLERGNQETQYF	TGTGCCAGCAGCTTAGAGCGCGGGAACCAAGAGACCCAGTACTTC
TRBV9	NA	NA	TRBJ2-7	CASTARAYEQYF	TGTGCCAGCACGGCCAGAGCCTACGAGCAGTACTTC
TRBV5-1	few	NA	TRBJ1-2	CASSLAVGDYGYTF	TGCGCCAGCAGCTTGGCCGTGGGCGACTATGGCTACACCTTC
TRBV2	NA	TRBD1	TRBJ2-5	CASRRDRASQETQYF	TGTGCCAGCAGGCGGGACAGGGCCTCCCAAGAGACCCAGTACTTC
TRBV7-8	NA	NA	TRBJ2-2	CASSLVQAEVFGELFF	TGTGCCAGCAGCTTAGTTCAGGCGGAAGTCTTCGGGGAGCTGTTTTTT
TRBV11-2	few	NA	TRBJ2-5	CASSLDSALGQETQYF	TGTGCCAGCAGCTTAGACTCAGCCCTGGGGCAAGAGACCCAGTACTTC
TRBV18	few	NA	TRBJ1-1	CASSRMNTEAFF	TGTGCCAGCTCAAGAATGAACACTGAAGCTTTCTTT
TRBV11-2	NA	TRBD2	TRBJ2-5	CASSLETRTSGGQETQYF	TGTGCCAGCAGCTTAGAAACCCGGACTAGCGGGGGCCAAGAGACCCAGTACTTC